This is a list of T cell receptor beta chains from one sample in a study of blood T cell repertoires in COVID-19. The repertoire was sequenced with immunoSEQ multiplex PCR; TCRdb's copy has only in-frame clones and lacks some. Of around 91,000 clones detected, about 85% appear once; the ten largest clones hold 9.5% to 15%. Sequenced sample: peripheral blood. These receptors were obtained from a human donor in a cohort sampled during active COVID-19. CDR3s include the opening cysteine and the closing phenylalanine or tryptophan. D genes are given only for firm matches. Only part of the rows carry a size: once, few, many, or a class if the clone is expanded.

TRBV27	16	TRBD2	-	TRBJ2-5	CASSSLAGAVQETQYF	TGTGCCAGCAGTTCACTAGCGGGAGCCGTCCAAGAGACCCAGTACTTC
TRBV9	14	TRBD1	-	TRBJ2-2	CASSPGPGQGTLFF	TGTGCCAGCAGCCCCGGACCGGGACAGGGGACACTGTTTTTT
TRBV5-1	15	TRBD1	-	TRBJ2-1	CASSSGTGGYNEQFF	TGCGCCAGCAGCTCCGGGACAGGGGGATACAATGAGCAGTTCTTC
TRBV6-6	14	TRBD1	-	TRBJ1-2	CASSYSGQGNGYTF	TGTGCCAGCAGTTACTCGGGACAGGGCAATGGCTACACCTTC
TRBV7-9	15	-	-	TRBJ1-6	CASSRDLGGASPLHF	TGTGCCAGCAGCCGAGACCTCGGGGGGGCCTCACCCCTCCACTTT
TRBV6-1	14	-	-	TRBJ2-5	CASSERAGQETQYF	TGTGCCAGCAGTGAAAGGGCAGGGCAAGAGACCCAGTACTTC
TRBV6-2/TRBV6-3	16	-	few	TRBJ2-7	CASSPAREHAAYEQYF	TGTGCCAGCAGCCCCGCCAGGGAACATGCTGCCTACGAGCAGTACTTC
TRBV21-1	15	-	-	TRBJ1-1	CASSKRTGGGAEAFF	TGTGCCAGCAGCAAAAGGACAGGGGGGGGCGCTGAAGCTTTCTTT
TRBV11-2	12	TRBD2	-	TRBJ2-3	CASSPGGDTQYF	TGTGCCAGCAGCCCGGGAGGAGATACGCAGTATTTT
TRBV11-2	15	TRBD2	-	TRBJ2-3	CASSLRLAGVDTQYF	TGTGCCAGCAGCTTACGACTAGCGGGGGTAGATACGCAGTATTTT
TRBV24-1	17	TRBD2	-	TRBJ2-5	CATSDPGLAGGGETQYF	TGTGCCACCAGTGATCCCGGACTAGCGGGAGGGGGAGAGACCCAGTACTTC
TRBV5-1	16	TRBD2	-	TRBJ2-3	CASSPSSSGRGDTQYF	TGCGCCAGCAGCCCCTCTTCCAGCGGGAGGGGTGATACGCAGTATTTT
TRBV19	15	-	-	TRBJ2-5	CASSIRGGWRETQYF	TGTGCCAGTAGTATAAGAGGCGGGTGGCGAGAGACCCAGTACTTC
TRBV7-3	19	TRBD1	-	TRBJ1-4	CASSSNGTGLGATNEKLFF	TGTGCCAGCAGCTCAAACGGGACAGGCCTGGGGGCAACTAATGAAAAACTGTTTTTT
TRBV19	11	-	-	TRBJ2-4	CATGQGAIQYF	TGTGCCACCGGACAAGGGGCCATTCAGTACTTC
TRBV6-5	16	TRBD2	-	TRBJ2-7	CASSYSRLSGTYEQYF	TGTGCCAGCAGTTACTCGAGGCTGAGCGGGACCTACGAGCAGTACTTC
TRBV12-3/TRBV12-4	13	-	-	TRBJ2-7	CASRLDGGYEQYF	TGTGCCAGCAGGCTGGACGGGGGCTACGAGCAGTACTTC
TRBV9	12	-	-	TRBJ2-7	CASSVGGQEQYF	TGTGCCAGCAGCGTCGGTGGGCAGGAGCAGTACTTC
TRBV18	15	TRBD1	-	TRBJ2-3	CASSAGQGRTDTQYF	TGTGCCAGCTCAGCGGGACAGGGACGCACAGATACGCAGTATTTT
TRBV28	13	-	-	TRBJ1-2	CASSLTGRVGGTF	TGTGCCAGCAGTTTAACAGGGAGGGTAGGAGGAACCTTC
TRBV7-2	16	TRBD1	-	TRBJ2-2	CASSPFPGTASGELFF	TGTGCCAGCAGCCCCTTTCCCGGGACAGCCTCCGGGGAGCTGTTTTTT
TRBV6-5	13	TRBD1	few	TRBJ1-5	CAVERGRDQPQHF	TGTGCCGTGGAAAGGGGGCGCGATCAGCCCCAGCATTTT
TRBV7-2	15	-	-	TRBJ2-2	CASSLVLGDTGELFF	TGTGCCAGCAGCTTAGTGCTAGGAGACACCGGGGAGCTGTTTTTT
TRBV28	15	-	-	TRBJ1-5	CASSFPIGGDQPQHF	TGTGCCAGCAGTTTCCCTATAGGGGGGGACCAGCCCCAGCATTTT
TRBV5-4	15	TRBD2	once	TRBJ2-7	CASSPVAGASYEQYF	TGTGCCAGCAGCCCAGTAGCGGGCGCCTCCTACGAGCAGTACTTC
TRBV7-2	12	TRBD1	-	TRBJ2-7	CAGGTGLNEQYF	TGTGCCGGCGGGACAGGGTTGAACGAGCAGTACTTC
TRBV5-5	15	-	-	TRBJ2-7	CASSLASGATYEQYF	TGTGCCAGCAGCTTGGCGTCAGGGGCCACCTACGAGCAGTACTTC
TRBV28	16	TRBD1	-	TRBJ1-1	CASSLPRQGLNTEAFF	TGTGCCAGCAGTTTGCCCAGACAGGGGCTAAACACTGAAGCTTTCTTT
TRBV12-3/TRBV12-4	12	-	-	TRBJ2-1	CASTLGLHEQFF	TGTGCCAGCACCCTGGGGCTTCATGAGCAGTTCTTC
TRBV28	17	-	-	TRBJ1-3	CASSPWTAELSGNTIYF	TGTGCCAGCAGTCCATGGACAGCCGAATTGTCCGGAAACACCATATATTTT
TRBV5-1	15	-	-	TRBJ2-1	CASSLIVEGVNEQFF	TGCGCCAGCAGCTTGATAGTAGAGGGGGTAAATGAGCAGTTCTTC